This T cell receptor (beta chain) emerged from a study of blood T cell repertoires in COVID-19. Clones were sequenced by immunoSEQ multiplex PCR, and TCRdb holds only the in-frame ones, with some missing. The table includes fewer than 350,000 clones, 70% to 90% detected once. Trimming shortened V by 4 bases and J by 6 bases, and 9 bases separated the two germline ends. This CDR3 is 12 amino acids long. CDR1 is SGHDN, CDR2 FVKESK, per germline. The sample consisted of PBMCs or T cells enriched from blood (not recorded which). This rearrangement joins TRBV14 to TRBJ1-2, with no clear D. The source of this sequence is a woman in her thirties who had recovered from COVID-19. The CDR3 bases are TGTGCCAGCAGCCTTAGGAGGGATGGCTACACCTTC. Translation gives CASSLRRDGYTF.